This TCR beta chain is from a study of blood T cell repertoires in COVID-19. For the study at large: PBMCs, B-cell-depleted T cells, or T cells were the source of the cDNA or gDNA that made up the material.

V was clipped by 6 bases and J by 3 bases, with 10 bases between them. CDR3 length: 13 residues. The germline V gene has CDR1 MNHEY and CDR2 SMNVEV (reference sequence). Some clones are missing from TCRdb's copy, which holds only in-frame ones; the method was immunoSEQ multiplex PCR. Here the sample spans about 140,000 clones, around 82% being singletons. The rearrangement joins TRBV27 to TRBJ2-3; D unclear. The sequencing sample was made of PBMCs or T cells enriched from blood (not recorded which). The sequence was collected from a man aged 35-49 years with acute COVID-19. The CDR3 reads CASRRVFTDTQYF. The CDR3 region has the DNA TGTGCCAGCAGGCGAGTATTTACAGATACGCAGTATTTT.